This is a list of T cell receptor beta chains from one sample in a study of neoadjuvant anti-PD-1 for oral cavity cancer. Measured with immunoSEQ multiplex PCR; TCRdb has only the in-frame clones, and not every one. This table holds about 10,000 clones, under 75% found once. The sequences come from tumor tissue, collected after nivolumab (anti-PD-1) treatment. The receptors stem from a person aged 40 to 85 with oral cavity squamous cell carcinoma. CDR3s leave out the opening cysteine and the closing phenylalanine or tryptophan. Only some rows state a clone size, as once, few, many or a class for expanded clones.

j_call v_call clone_size cdr3_aa
TRBJ1-1 TRBV5-5 NA ASSLDPMGGTEAF
TRBJ2-2 TRBV6-5 NA ASSSTGNTGELF
TRBJ2-1 TRBV7-9 NA ASSSDSSGFFNEQF
TRBJ2-7 TRBV15 NA ATSGPGQASGEQY
TRBJ1-6 TRBV6-5 NA ASRPQGGDSPLH
TRBJ1-2 TRBV2 few ASLPTHTNYGYT
TRBJ2-2 TRBV7-6 few ASSGGLNTGELF
TRBJ2-4 TRBV7-2 NA ASSWRQGRDIQY
TRBJ1-5 TRBV30 NA AWSGIGSNQPQH
TRBJ1-4 TRBV15 NA ATSSMGGEKLF
TRBJ2-2 TRBV27 NA ASRALGTGKTGELF
TRBJ1-2 TRBV27 NA ASSLSPSLTGYT
TRBJ2-5 TRBV7-2 NA ASSPGTSGASGTQY
TRBJ1-5 TRBV29-1 NA SVSTGTLDQPQH
TRBJ2-7 TRBV9 NA ASSVAPSGYEQY
TRBJ1-5 TRBV27 few ASSLRESNQPQH
TRBJ2-6 TRBV7-3 NA ASSFGNRLSGANVLT
TRBJ1-4 TRBV28 NA ASRGSIGSTNEKLF
TRBJ2-7 TRBV29-1 few SVPGSSYEQY
TRBJ2-2 TRBV2 NA ASSREMAGELF
TRBJ1-6 TRBV6-1 few ASSERQGQSPLH
TRBJ2-7 TRBV28 few ASSTLAGGPGEQY
TRBJ2-7 TRBV5-1 few ASSLDLGGDEQY
TRBJ2-3 TRBV11-2 NA ASSLAASLDTQY
TRBJ1-2 TRBV19 NA ATKLGPNYGYT
TRBJ2-1 TRBV10-3 NA AISEGTGAGWQF
TRBJ1-2 TRBV14 medium-sized ASSQGIRANYGYT
TRBJ2-7 TRBV18 few ASSPDEGSKQY
TRBJ1-5 TRBV7-8 NA ASSLLDRVEQPQH
TRBJ1-1 TRBV18 NA ASSSSRLNTEAF
TRBJ1-4 TRBV7-8 NA ASSYNRGANEKLF
TRBJ2-7 TRBV5-1 NA ASSLALVKERYEQY
TRBJ2-3 TRBV6-1 few ASSPGRGTDTQY
TRBJ1-1 TRBV18 NA ASSLGTGVGNTEAF
TRBJ2-3 TRBV4-2 few ASRSSGGTDTQY
TRBJ1-3 TRBV7-8 NA ASSSWTGSISGNTIY
TRBJ2-1 TRBV2 few ASEKGASNEQF
TRBJ2-1 TRBV6-5 NA ASGGERDNEQF
TRBJ2-1 TRBV19 NA ASSSTTRGNEQF
TRBJ1-6 TRBV5-1 few ASSDTTGQLNSPLH
TRBJ2-1 TRBV7-2 NA ASSQGPSNNEQF
TRBJ2-6 TRBV27 few ASSISGLPSGANVLT
TRBJ2-3 TRBV19 NA ASSFITGTGGTDTQY
TRBJ2-5 TRBV28 NA ASSFGSQETQY
TRBJ1-1 TRBV6-6 NA ASSARTGGNTEAF
TRBJ1-1 TRBV7-2 NA ASSSGIPEAF
TRBJ1-4 TRBV19 few ASSKGQRNEKLF
TRBJ1-3 TRBV27 NA ASSRGGSSGNTIY
TRBJ2-2 TRBV6-5 NA ASNRQGWNTGELF
TRBJ1-2 TRBV6-1 few ASSARSGGSNYGYT
TRBJ2-1 TRBV11-2 once ASSSEWGAQAYNEQF
TRBJ2-2 TRBV27 NA ASSLRLAGWAGELF
TRBJ1-1 TRBV7-9 NA ASSFLGGGAEAF
TRBJ1-1 TRBV25-1 NA ASSEGGRTEAF
TRBJ1-3 TRBV27 few ASSQGYSGNTIY
TRBJ1-2 TRBV4-2 NA ASSQDQGGRINGYT
TRBJ2-5 TRBV10-1 NA ASSAHRPGETQY
TRBJ2-1 TRBV7-9 large ASSLVGVNEQF
TRBJ2-1 TRBV7-2 NA ASSLSRREQF
TRBJ2-5 TRBV29-1 NA SVREFETQY